These T cell receptor beta chains were read from a single sample in a study of T cell responses to AZD1222 COVID-19 vaccine. Method: immunoSEQ multiplex PCR; TCRdb's copy keeps in-frame clones and lacks some. This repertoire shows some 120,000 clones, around 86% found once; its top ten account for 3%. This material consisted of peripheral blood, taken 28 days after the second AZD1222 dose. The receptor source for this set is an adult who received the AZD1222 COVID-19 vaccine. The CDR3 runs from the conserved cysteine through the conserved F or W. Each record gives: J gene, V gene, D gene, clone size, CDR3 protein, CDR3 DNA. The D gene is left open where the match is weak. Not all rows give a size; the values are once, few, many and, for expanded clones, a class.

J: TRBJ1-4; V: TRBV18; D: NA; size: NA; CDR3: CASRHGAGEKLFF; DNA: TGTGCCAGCCGTCACGGGGCGGGTGAAAAACTGTTTTTT
J: TRBJ1-1; V: TRBV3-1/TRBV3-2; D: NA; size: NA; CDR3: CASSQVGGNTEAFF; DNA: TGTGCCAGCAGCCAAGTGGGCGGGAACACTGAAGCTTTCTTT
J: TRBJ1-2; V: TRBV5-1; D: NA; size: NA; CDR3: CASSSSTGSANYGYTF; DNA: TGCGCCAGCAGCTCGTCGACGGGCTCAGCTAACTATGGCTACACCTTC
J: TRBJ1-1; V: TRBV18; D: NA; size: few; CDR3: CASSFPGGGPVGAFF; DNA: TGTGCCAGCTCATTTCCGGGCGGGGGCCCCGTGGGGGCTTTCTTT
J: TRBJ1-5; V: TRBV10-1; D: NA; size: medium-sized; CDR3: CASSETSNQPQHF; DNA: TGCGCCAGCAGTGAGACTTCCAATCAGCCCCAGCATTTT
J: TRBJ1-1; V: TRBV7-2; D: NA; size: NA; CDR3: CASSLAQNTEAFF; DNA: TGTGCCAGCAGCTTAGCCCAAAACACTGAAGCTTTCTTT
J: TRBJ1-1; V: TRBV2; D: NA; size: NA; CDR3: CASSGSRDKNTEAFF; DNA: TGTGCCAGCAGTGGGTCCCGGGACAAGAACACTGAAGCTTTCTTT
J: TRBJ2-1; V: TRBV3-1/TRBV3-2; D: NA; size: NA; CDR3: CASSQDGGGPGFF; DNA: TGTGCCAGCAGCCAAGATGGAGGGGGGCCGGGGTTCTTC
J: TRBJ1-1; V: TRBV4-1; D: NA; size: once; CDR3: CASSHSGKNTEAFF; DNA: TGCGCCAGCAGCCATTCCGGGAAGAACACTGAAGCTTTCTTT
J: TRBJ1-2; V: TRBV5-1; D: NA; size: NA; CDR3: CASSQGLDGLYGYTF; DNA: TGCGCCAGCAGCCAGGGACTTGACGGTCTCTATGGCTACACCTTC
J: TRBJ1-1; V: TRBV19; D: TRBD1; size: NA; CDR3: CASRKDRAEAFF; DNA: TGTGCCAGTAGAAAAGACAGGGCTGAAGCTTTCTTT
J: TRBJ1-1; V: TRBV9; D: NA; size: NA; CDR3: CASSEEGLNTEAFF; DNA: TGTGCCAGCAGCGAAGAGGGGCTGAACACTGAAGCTTTCTTT
J: TRBJ2-2; V: TRBV6-5; D: NA; size: NA; CDR3: CASSSGAEVGELFF; DNA: TGTGCCAGCTCGTCGGGGGCTGAAGTCGGGGAGCTGTTTTTT
J: TRBJ1-5; V: TRBV6-1; D: NA; size: NA; CDR3: CASSEESWGDQPQHF; DNA: TGTGCCAGCAGTGAAGAGTCTTGGGGTGATCAGCCCCAGCATTTT
J: TRBJ1-6; V: TRBV10-2; D: TRBD1; size: NA; CDR3: CASGTGDNPLHF; DNA: TGCGCCAGCGGGACAGGGGATAATCCCCTCCACTTT
J: TRBJ2-7; V: TRBV7-3; D: NA; size: NA; CDR3: CASSSPAGNEQYF; DNA: TGTGCCAGCAGCTCGCCAGCCGGGAACGAGCAGTACTTC
J: TRBJ2-2; V: TRBV6-4; D: NA; size: NA; CDR3: CASSPLANTGELFF; DNA: TGTGCCAGCAGTCCACTAGCGAACACCGGGGAGCTGTTTTTT
J: TRBJ2-7; V: TRBV11-3; D: NA; size: NA; CDR3: CASSLVTDEQYF; DNA: TGTGCCAGCAGCTTAGTGACAGACGAGCAGTACTTC
J: TRBJ1-2; V: TRBV19; D: NA; size: NA; CDR3: CASSILRGNGYTF; DNA: TGTGCCAGTAGTATCCTTCGGGGAAACGGCTACACCTTC
J: TRBJ1-4; V: TRBV2; D: NA; size: NA; CDR3: CASSGWTLGEKLFF; DNA: TGTGCCAGCAGTGGGTGGACCTTGGGCGAAAAACTGTTTTTT
J: TRBJ2-7; V: TRBV30; D: NA; size: NA; CDR3: CAWSSDRLPSYEQYF; DNA: TGTGCCTGGAGTTCCGACCGGCTCCCCTCCTACGAGCAGTACTTC
J: TRBJ1-2; V: TRBV7-2; D: NA; size: once; CDR3: CASSYDSNYGYTF; DNA: TGTGCCAGCAGCTACGACAGTAACTATGGCTACACCTTC
J: TRBJ1-1; V: TRBV5-1; D: NA; size: NA; CDR3: CASSLGATSGTEAFF; DNA: TGCGCCAGCAGCTTGGGGGCCACCTCGGGCACTGAAGCTTTCTTT
J: TRBJ1-2; V: TRBV5-1; D: TRBD1; size: NA; CDR3: CASSPGDRAYGYTF; DNA: TGCGCCAGCAGCCCAGGGGACAGGGCCTATGGCTACACCTTC
J: TRBJ1-1; V: TRBV7-9; D: TRBD1; size: NA; CDR3: CASSGQGARAFF; DNA: TGTGCCAGCAGCGGGCAGGGGGCGCGAGCTTTCTTT
J: TRBJ2-5; V: TRBV2; D: NA; size: NA; CDR3: CASRATPTQETQYF; DNA: TGTGCCAGCAGGGCTACACCGACCCAAGAGACCCAGTACTTC
J: TRBJ2-7; V: TRBV18; D: TRBD1; size: NA; CDR3: CASSPPGQGDSYEQYF; DNA: TGTGCCAGCTCACCACCGGGACAGGGGGACTCCTACGAGCAGTACTTC
J: TRBJ2-5; V: TRBV2; D: NA; size: NA; CDR3: CASNVPGVGETQYF; DNA: TGTGCCAGCAACGTTCCCGGGGTGGGCGAGACCCAGTACTTC
J: TRBJ1-1; V: TRBV25-1; D: NA; size: NA; CDR3: CASSPRTASGTEAFF; DNA: TGTGCCAGCAGTCCGCGGACGGCGTCGGGGACTGAAGCTTTCTTT
J: TRBJ2-7; V: TRBV6-1; D: NA; size: NA; CDR3: CASSEALTGYEQYF; DNA: TGTGCCAGCAGTGAAGCCCTTACTGGGTACGAGCAGTACTTC
J: TRBJ1-2; V: TRBV13; D: TRBD1; size: NA; CDR3: CASASGGRYGYTF; DNA: TGTGCCAGCGCGTCAGGGGGCAGGTATGGCTACACCTTC
J: TRBJ1-1; V: TRBV4-1; D: NA; size: NA; CDR3: CASSRDALNTEAFF; DNA: TGCGCCAGCAGCCGGGACGCTCTGAACACTGAAGCTTTCTTT